The 11 T cell receptor beta chains below all came from one sample that was sequenced in a study of beta chain features in type 1 diabetes. Study conclusions and caveats: Shorter TCRB CDR3s, moderately but significantly so, marked every one of the four CD4+ subsets in Type 1 diabetes patients.

Their specific antigens are unknown. What was sequenced were expressed TCRB transcripts, since all of the isolated RNA had been reverse transcribed. Generated by immunoSEQ multiplex PCR, the TCRdb table keeps only in-frame clones and is missing some. The sample carries about 650,000 clones, roughly 12% recorded once. Sequenced: naive CD4+ T cells from blood. Receptors originate from a young man with type 1 diabetes.

This clone turned up a few times. V is TRBV28 and J is TRBJ2-3, with D possibly TRBD1 on 5 matching bases. The CDR3 totals 15 residues. Looked up from germline, CDR1 is MDHEN and CDR2 is SYDVKM. Trimming pared 6 bases from V and 1 base from J, leaving 14 bases between. CDR3: CASSSTGTRTDTQYF. The CDR3 nucleotides are TGTGCCAGCAGCTCTACAGGAACTCGCACAGATACGCAGTATTTT.

This clone has a handful of counts. The gene calls are TRBV18 and TRBJ2-7; D is ambiguous. This CDR3 is built from 11 residues. V was trimmed by 3 bases and J by 5 bases, leaving 5 bases between them. Germline CDR1 KGHSH, CDR2 LQKENI. The CDR3 is CASSPRHEQYF. Written as DNA, the CDR3 is TGTGCCAGCTCACCGCGGCACGAGCAGTACTTC. The entire variable domain, with the rest obtained from reference TRBV18 and TRBJ2-7, is as follows: NAGVMQNPRHLVRRRGQEARLRCSPMKGHSHVYWYRQLPEEGLKFMVYLQKENIIDESGMPKERFSAEFPKEGPSILRIQQVVRGDSAAYFCASSPRHEQYFGPGTRLTVT.

This clone came up a few times. The chain employs TRBV14 and TRBJ2-5; no reliable D call. V shed 3 bases and J shed 5 bases, with 16 bases lying between them. This CDR3 spans 15 amino acids. Looked up from germline, CDR1 is SGHDN and CDR2 is FVKESK. The CDR3 nucleotides are TGTGCCAGCAGCCATAACTACGGGTTGCGGGAGACCCAGTACTTC. Protein product: CASSHNYGLRETQYF. The full variable domain, completed using reference TRBV14 and TRBJ2-5, is EAGVTQFPSHSVIEKGQTVTLRCDPISGHDNLYWYRRVMGKEIKFLLHFVKESKQDESGMPNNRFLAERTGGTYSTLKVQPAELEDSGVYFCASSHNYGLRETQYFGPGTRLLVL.

J is TRBJ2-1 and V is TRBV29-1; TRBD2 agrees at 7 bases. Germline assignment: CDR1 SQVTM and CDR2 ANQGSEA. J was trimmed by 8 bases and V by 3 bases; bases with no gene match: 16. The length of the CDR3 is 16 residues. Written as DNA, the CDR3 is TGCAGCGTTGATTTCCCATCGGGGGGTTTCCGGGATGAGCAGTTCTTC. It translates to CSVDFPSGGFRDEQFF.

This chain joins TRBV5-4 and TRBJ1-1; TRBD1 is a possible D gene (5 bases). This CDR3 is 14 amino acids long. V lost 1 base and J lost 4, with 11 bases in between. Per the germline V gene, CDR1 is SGHNT and CDR2 is YYREEE (reference sequence). The CDR3 DNA sequence: TGTGCCAGCAGCTTGTACCGGGGGACCACTGAAGCTTTCTTT. Translated, it gives CASSLYRGTTEAFF.

This clone occurred a few times. The chain joins TRBV7-2 to TRBJ2-7, with 11 bases fitting TRBD2. V gave up 3 bases and J gave up 4 bases; unmatched junction bases: 8. The germline gives CDR1 SGHTA, CDR2 FQGNSA. The CDR3 totals 16 residues. CDR3 DNA sequence: TGTGCCAGCAGCTTGTTTATAGCGGGGGGGAAATACGAGCAGTACTTC. It is translated as CASSLFIAGGKYEQYF. The variable domain in full, completed from reference TRBV7-2 and TRBJ2-7, reads GAGVSQSPSNKVTEKGKDVELRCDPISGHTALYWYRQSLGQGLEFLIYFQGNSAPDKSGLPSDRFSAERTGGSVSTLTIQRTQQEDSAVYLCASSLFIAGGKYEQYFGPGTRLTVT.

Only a few counts were recorded for this clone. The chain joins TRBV14 to TRBJ2-1; D perhaps matches TRBD1 (6 bases). V was shortened by 4 bases and J by 9 bases, with 13 bases between the two germline ends. Germline CDR1 is SGHDN and CDR2 is FVKESK. The length of the CDR3 is 13 residues. The chain's CDR3 is CASSPVGAGEQFF. CDR3 DNA: TGTGCCAGCAGCCCTGTGGGGGCTGGTGAGCAGTTCTTC.

About this clone itself: The same CDR3 is also encoded by other DNA sequences in this sample. The chain links TRBV9 to TRBJ1-1; D is perhaps TRBD1 (6 bases). The ends were cut back, 0 bases at V and 5 bases at J, with 8 bases in the middle. The CDR3 contains 13 residues. Germline CDR1 SGDLS, CDR2 YYNGEE. In DNA form, the CDR3 reads TGTGCCAGCAGCGTAGGTCAGGGGACTGAAGCTTTCTTT. Protein product: CASSVGQGTEAFF.

The rearrangement joins TRBV6-5 to TRBJ2-7; D may match TRBD1 or TRBD2 (5 bases each). Deletions cut 6 bases from V and 7 bases from J, with 16 bases between. The CDR3 totals 13 residues. From germline, CDR1 is MNHEY and CDR2 SVGAGI. The CDR3 region has the DNA TGTGCCAGCAGATGGGGACGCTACGGTGAGCAGTACTTC. Its protein is CASRWGRYGEQYF.

This rearrangement joins TRBV29-1 to TRBJ2-7; no definite D call. The J call may be faulty, since TRBJ2-5 better matches the DNA end. Germline CDR1 and CDR2: SQVTM and ANQGSEA. This CDR3 contains 12 residues. The chain's CDR3 is CSVELLQETQYF. CDR3 DNA sequence: TGCAGCGTTGAACTCCTACAGGAGACCCAGTACTTC.

This clone turned up a few times. The chain combines TRBV10-3 with TRBJ1-5, with D maybe TRBD1 (6 bases). V lost 5 bases, J lost 5 bases, and 13 bases lay in between. Germline V lookup: CDR1 ENHRY, CDR2 SYGVKD. CDR3 length: 14 residues. For the CDR3, the DNA is TGTGCCATCAGTCCACAGGGTATGGATCAGCCCCAGCATTTT. Translation: CAISPQGMDQPQHF.